This T cell receptor (beta chain) was retrieved from a study of T cell responses to AZD1222 COVID-19 vaccine (dated by TCRdb to the early 2020s). At the level of the whole study: TCR sequencing covered 233 trial participants: around 210 given two doses of AZD1222 and approximately 26 given two doses of MenACWY control vaccine. Trial participants were enrolled by age into subgroups of 18-55, 56-69 and 70-plus years, and about 150, 27 and 61 TCR-sequenced participants, respectively, were included in these subgroups.

Overall study outcomes, separate from this receptor: After two AZD1222 doses, spike-specific TCR breadth and depth were significantly higher than at day 0 and than in MenACWY recipients. The 56-69-year group was small, and its depth increase did not reach significance, likely because of low power. Participants were mostly white British and included more females than males, and it was suggested by the authors that clonal diversity may have been underestimated. Only six or seven AZD1222 recipients were SARS-CoV-2 seropositive at baseline, limiting conclusions about previously exposed vaccinees. Vaccine-associated CD4 TCRs spanned the whole spike protein, with dominant responses in regions 160-218 and 743-854. Nearly half of unique spike-specific TCRs reportedly recognized epitopes outside regions mutated in the B.1.351 and B.1.1.7 variants. No day 14 peak-response samples were available, so repertoires were characterized only after the peak T cell response.

Comment on this clone: The target of this receptor is not known. No base quality information exists; no much larger clone differs at one position.

The CDR3 regions of human TCRbeta chains were analyzed by immunosequencing. Turning to the authors' computational methods: TCRs in the repertoires were matched against a reference library of SARS-CoV-2-specific TCRs that had been generated with the MIRA antigen-specificity platform. Breadth was defined as the fraction of unique TCRs that were SARS-CoV-2-associated. Depth was defined as the fraction of total T cells that were SARS-CoV-2-associated. Using the MIRA data, every spike-specific TCR was mapped to the spike region that the TCR reacted to and assigned to either a CD4 or a CD8 class. Log10-transformed breadth and depth values were compared by one-way ANOVA with Sidak's multiple comparisons tests. TCRdb took over this immuneACCESS table, retaining in-frame rearrangements with V and J assigned. Such tables are incomplete; in checked studies, under half of the missing clones stem from an unresolved V gene, and the remainder is unexplained. That table supplies the V and J calls and clone size; D and trimming were determined from the DNA. A total of 90,000 to 100,000 clones appear in this sample, roughly 90% of them only once. Clones ranked in the top ten supply around 10% of the sample.

From V the trimming removes 0 bases and from J it removes 4 bases, while the gene matches leave 7 bases of the junction unaccounted for. Inclusive of the bounding cysteine and phenylalanine, the CDR3 is 16 residues long. Of all the DNA, just the CDR3 is kept, 48 bases in frame from base 1. CDR1 and CDR2, per the germline V gene, are SGHDT and YYEEEE. The intended sense of this specimen's time point label: about 28 days (+/-7) after the second vaccine dose. Because spike-specific TCR depth and breadth did not differ between the two schedules, AZD1222 recipients who got a second dose at roughly 4 weeks were pooled with those who got a second dose at roughly 12 weeks. Samples from vaccinated people were obtained from the UK trials COV001 and COV002, which included a single-blind randomized controlled phase 2/3 trial of AZD1222 (ChAdOx1 nCoV-19) in healthy adults. Trial participant PBMC samples were collected at day 0 and day 28 after the second dose for TCRbeta chain sequencing.

This TCR was sampled from an adult who received the AZD1222 COVID-19 vaccine. This specimen consisted of peripheral blood, obtained 28 days after the second AZD1222 dose. The chain uses TRBV5-6 and TRBJ2-3, and TRBD2 aligns with 8 junction nucleotides. DNA sequence: TGTGCCAGCAGCTTGGGTGGCGGGAGGATGGCAGATACGCAGTATTTT. The encoded protein is CASSLGGGRMADTQYF.